This passage covers 21 T cell receptor beta chains from one sample sequenced in a study of regulatory T cells in long-lasting Graves disease. Time point denoted: newly diagnosed GD, antithyroid drugs for less than 3 months. TCR sequences were obtained from RNA taken from PBMCs. HTBI primers from iRepertoire and Arm-PCR of CDR3 regions yielded the TCR beta libraries. From the multiplex PCR reads, TCRdb called clonotypes with MiXCR, one entry per CDR3 protein. The profile shows about 530,000 distinct CDR3 sequences, 16% of them singletons. This sample was shared with a second study, whose subject was T cells in Graves' hyperthyroidism and ophthalmopathy.

Sequenced here: peripheral blood mononuclear cells (PBMCs), sampled at new diagnosis, from a patient treated with antithyroid drugs. The receptors here all came from a middle-aged woman with Graves disease.

This chain connects TRBV29-1 to TRBJ1-4; a weak D match, TRBD1 (5 bases). Germline V CDR1 and CDR2: SQVTM, ANQGSEA. The CDR3 extends over 15 amino acids. Trimming took 0 bases from V and 5 from J, leaving 13 bases between them. The CDR3 nucleotides read TGCAGCGTTGAAGAGGCCGGGACGGACAATGAAAAACTGTTTTTT. Encoded protein: CSVEEAGTDNEKLFF.

This clonotype was recorded at least ten times. The chain employs TRBV12-3 or TRBV12-4 and TRBJ2-7, with D perhaps matching TRBD1 (6 bases). This CDR3 contains 14 residues. The germline V and J ends were trimmed by 4 bases and 4 bases, with 14 bases remaining between them. This chain's CDR3 is CASSYRVFGYEQYF. DNA for the CDR3: TGTGCCAGCAGTTACAGGGTGTTTGGGTACGAGCAGTACTTC.

A single count supports this clonotype. This may come from a read error, since a much larger clone is one base off. The CDR3 carries no conserved terminal phenylalanine or tryptophan, so it likely arises from a read error. This sequence joins TRBV29-1 and TRBJ1-2; D is ambiguous. Trimming took off 1 base at V and 7 bases at J, with 13 bases between the two ends. The CDR3 spans 13 residues. Germline CDR1 and CDR2: SQVTM and ANQGSEA. The CDR3 coding sequence is TGCAGCGTTGAAGGGCAGCCAGGTGGTGGCTACACCCTC. Amino acid sequence: CSVEGQPGGGYTL.

The rearrangement joins TRBV10-2 to TRBJ2-2, with D tentatively TRBD1 (5 bases). Germline CDR1 reads WSHSY; CDR2 reads SAAADI. This CDR3 spans 16 amino acids. Between the trimmed V and J ends, which lost 3 bases and 4 bases, there was a span of 15 bases. CDR3 loop: CASSEAGAPSTGELFF. The CDR3 DNA sequence: TGCGCCAGCAGTGAAGCTGGGGCCCCCTCCACCGGGGAGCTGTTTTTT.

In this sample, this clonotype turned up many times. The rearrangement uses TRBV5-6 and TRBJ2-7; possibly TRBD2 for D (6 bases). This CDR3 has 15 residues. Germline CDR1 reads SGHDT; CDR2 reads YYEEEE. V dropped 4 bases and J dropped 0 bases, with 14 bases sitting between them. The CDR3 DNA reads as TGTGCCAGCAGCCCGGGACTGGGGAGCTCCTACGAGCAGTACTTC. This sequence encodes CASSPGLGSSYEQYF. The full variable domain, rest sourced from reference TRBV5-6 and TRBJ2-7, is DAGVTQSPTHLIKTRGQQVTLRCSPKSGHDTVSWYQQALGQGPQFIFQYYEEEERQRGNFPDRFSGHQFPNYSSELNVNALLLGDSALYLCASSPGLGSSYEQYFGPGTRLTVT.

This clonotype has more than one count but fewer than ten. This chain connects TRBV5-5 to TRBJ2-5; TRBD1 matches 7 bases. V was pared by 0 bases and J by 5 bases, with 7 bases of the junction left unmatched. The germline V gene has CDR1 SGHKS and CDR2 YYEKEE (reference sequence). This CDR3 comprises 15 residues. CDR3 bases: TGTGCCAGCAGCTTGGGAATGACAGGGATTGAGACCCAGTACTTC. This encodes CASSLGMTGIETQYF.

Ten or more counts support this clonotype. The chain combines TRBV7-9 with TRBJ1-1; no clear D gene. V lost 5 bases and J 5 bases, leaving 9 bases between the germline ends. The CDR3 is 12 residues long. The V gene's germline CDR1 is SEHNR and CDR2 FQNEAQ (reference sequence). CDR3: CASSLSWTEAFF. The CDR3 nucleotides are TGTGCCAGCAGCCTCAGTTGGACTGAAGCTTTCTTT.

This clonotype was counted ten times or more. The rearrangement joins TRBV5-6 to TRBJ1-5; D is undetermined. Trimming pared 2 bases from V and 0 bases from J, leaving 9 bases between. The CDR3 contains 15 residues. The germline V gene encodes CDR1 SGHDT and CDR2 YYEEEE. Here the CDR3 reads CASSFGGISNQPQHF. CDR3 DNA: TGTGCCAGCAGCTTTGGTGGGATTAGCAATCAGCCCCAGCATTTT.

CDR3 amino acids: CASGSTGDPEQYF. CDR3 sequence (DNA): TGTGCTAGTGGTTCAACAGGGGACCCCGAGCAGTACTTC. The V call is TRBV12-5, the J call TRBJ2-7, with TRBD1 matching over 7 bases. After removal of 4 bases from V and 6 bases from J, the junction contained 6 bases not matched to a gene. CDR3 size: 13 residues. Germline loops: CDR1 LGHNT, CDR2 FRNRAP. Supplemented by reference TRBV12-5 and TRBJ2-7, the full variable domain reads DARVTQTPRHKVTEMGQEVTMRCQPILGHNTVFWYRQTMMQGLELLAYFRNRAPLDDSGMPKDRFSAEMPDATLATLKIQPSEPRDSAVYFCASGSTGDPEQYFGPGTRLTVT.

This clonotype showed up many times. V is TRBV2 and J is TRBJ1-1, with 7 bases that match TRBD1. The V and J ends lost 5 bases and 7 bases, in that order; junction bases with no gene match: 10. There are 14 residues in the CDR3. In germline, CDR1 is SNHLY, CDR2 FYNNEI. The CDR3 is CASSTTPRQGEAFF. Here the CDR3 DNA reads TGTGCCAGCAGTACCACCCCTAGACAGGGTGAAGCTTTCTTT.

This clonotype was found many times. The chain recombines TRBV7-9 with TRBJ2-1; D may match TRBD1 or TRBD2 (6 bases each). The V end lost 5 bases, the J end lost 0 bases, and 14 bases lay between the germline ends. Per the germline V gene, CDR1 is SEHNR and CDR2 is FQNEAQ (reference sequence). The CDR3 runs to 16 residues. The CDR3 bases are TGTGCCAGCAGCCCCCCCGGGGGCCGCTCCTACAATGAGCAGTTCTTC. Its translation: CASSPPGGRSYNEQFF.

This clonotype was recorded a few times. The gene calls are TRBV5-6 and TRBJ2-1; the D gene is possibly TRBD2 (6 bases). Germline values: CDR1 SGHDT, CDR2 YYEEEE. This CDR3 region has 12 residues. V lost 4 bases to trimming and J lost 9 bases, with 11 bases between them. CDR3 sequence reads: CASSASSVEQFF. CDR3 in DNA: TGTGCCAGCAGCGCATCTAGCGTTGAGCAGTTCTTC.

J is TRBJ1-5 and V is TRBV5-6; the D is unclear. CDR3 length: 12 residues. Trimming took off 1 base at V and 5 bases at J, with 4 bases between the two ends. Germline assignment: CDR1 SGHDT and CDR2 YYEEEE. The DNA of the CDR3 is TGTGCCAGCAGCTTGAATCATCAGCCCCAGCATTTT. Translation: CASSLNHQPQHF.

The V and J genes are TRBV12-3 or TRBV12-4 and TRBJ2-7; 9 nucleotides align to TRBD2. The CDR3 runs to 15 residues. Trimming took 3 bases from V and 5 from J; bases not matched to a gene: 8. CDR3: CASSFGGGVGNEQYF. DNA of the CDR3: TGTGCCAGCAGTTTTGGCGGGGGGGTGGGCAACGAGCAGTACTTC.

The rearrangement uses TRBV7-9 and TRBJ2-5; D may be TRBD2 (7 bases). The V end lost 5 bases, the J end lost 5 bases, and 15 bases lay between the germline ends. CDR1 and CDR2 from the germline V gene are SEHNR and FQNEAQ (reference sequence). The CDR3 length is 14 residues. The CDR3 here is CASSPEGGSETQYF. CDR3 DNA: TGTGCCAGCAGCCCCGAGGGGGGGAGCGAGACCCAGTACTTC.

The chain links TRBV12-3 or TRBV12-4 to TRBJ1-1; D gene ambiguous. This CDR3 spans 16 amino acids. V lost 3 bases to trimming and J lost 3 bases, with 17 bases between them. DNA of the CDR3: TGTGCCAGCAGTTTTAGTTCTTACGGGTTGGACACTGAAGCTTTCTTT. Protein: CASSFSSYGLDTEAFF.

This clonotype occurred a few times. The chain joins TRBV4-1 to TRBJ1-3, with a tentative D call TRBD1 (6 bases). CDR1 and CDR2 from the germline V gene are MGHRA and YSYEKL. The CDR3 sequence is 16 residues long. Trimming cost V 3 bases and J 3 bases, with 15 bases left between them. The CDR3 DNA sequence: TGCGCCAGCAGCCAGCCGCTACAGGGAGTTGGAAACACCATATATTTT. It encodes CASSQPLQGVGNTIYF.

The table lists this clonotype with many counts. The DNA for the CDR3 is TGTGCCAGCAGCCGACGCGGACAGGGATCGCACAATGAGCAGTTCTTC. It yields the protein CASSRRGQGSHNEQFF. The chain links TRBV7-2 to TRBJ2-1; 8 bases are a match to TRBD1. Germline CDR1 SGHTA, CDR2 FQGNSA. After removal of 5 bases from V and 5 bases from J, the junction contained 11 bases not matched to a gene. This CDR3 region has 16 residues.

Ten or more counts support this clonotype. CDR3 sequence reads: CASSRGGGQGDEKLFF. The CDR3 DNA sequence: TGCGCCAGCAGCCGAGGGGGGGGACAGGGCGACGAAAAACTGTTTTTT. The chain uses TRBV5-1 and TRBJ1-4; 9 bases are a match to TRBD1. There are 16 residues in the CDR3. CDR1 is SGHRS and CDR2 is YFSETQ in the germline V gene. With 4 bases clipped from V and 8 bases from J, the junction kept 12 bases outside the gene matches.

In this sample, this clonotype turned up many times. The rearrangement links TRBV5-1 to TRBJ2-1; the D gene is possibly TRBD2 (5 bases). Germline V lookup: CDR1 SGHRS, CDR2 YFSETQ. V lost 0 bases to trimming and J lost 5 bases, with 15 bases between them. The CDR3 extends over 16 amino acids. The CDR3: CASSLVGSGLHNEQFF. Written as DNA, the CDR3 is TGCGCCAGCAGCTTGGTAGGGAGTGGGCTCCACAATGAGCAGTTCTTC.

To note about this clonotype: Possible read error: a much larger clone is one base away. The chain has TRBV6-1 and TRBJ2-3; D is possibly TRBD1 (6 bases). The end of the DNA aligns better with TRBJ2-5, so the J call may be wrong. Germline CDR1 reads MNHNS; CDR2 reads SASEGT. This CDR3 spans 15 amino acids. CDR3 loop: CASSDIRGTPETQYF. CDR3 coding DNA: TGTGCCAGCAGTGACATCAGGGGAACGCCAGAGACCCAGTACTTC.